The sequence of this T cell receptor beta chain was determined in a study of T cell responses to AZD1222 COVID-19 vaccine. V shed 6 bases and J 3 bases; nucleotides not matched to a gene: 15. There are 17 residues in the CDR3. From germline, CDR1 is LGHDT and CDR2 YNNKEL (reference sequence). Study-wide results and limits: The CD4 TCRs associated with vaccination extended across spike and predominated at 160-218 and 743-854. It should be noted that donors were predominantly white British and more often female, and clonal diversity was possibly underestimated. Elevations in Spike-specific TCR breadth and depth followed administration of two AZD1222 doses. Variant regions that are unmutated are reportedly the target of nearly half of spike-specific TCRs.

About this clone: No antigen is known for it.

The assay was immunoSEQ multiplex PCR, and TCRdb's table has in-frame clones only and misses some. The sample holds 150,000 to 190,000 clones; around 85% are singletons and the top ten take under 8%. This receptor was identified in an adult who had recovered from COVID-19. The sample in question was peripheral blood, obtained after recovery from COVID-19. This chain connects TRBV3-1 (or the pseudogene TRBV3-2) to TRBJ1-1; 8 nucleotides align to TRBD1. CDR3 bases: TGTGCCAGCAGGCAATATGCGGACAGGGCATTAGACACTGAAGCTTTCTTT. Translation gives CASRQYADRALDTEAFF.